Listed below are T cell receptor beta chains from one sample, sequenced in a study of early T cells in non-severe SARS-CoV-2 infection. TCRdb used MiXCR to reprocess the 5' RACE reads, holding one entry per CDR3 protein. The sample contains tens of thousands of distinct CDR3 sequences, about a tenth of which appear only once. Sequencing used whole blood. These receptors came from an adult who was a healthcare worker with PCR-confirmed SARS-CoV-2 infection or an uninfected control (not recorded which). Both conserved end residues are trimmed from each CDR3. The order of the fields is J gene, CDR3 length, D gene, V gene, CDR3 protein. D genes are given only for firm matches.

TRBJ2-7	10	-	TRBV20-1	SAGRGSNEQY
TRBJ2-3	14	-	TRBV14	ASSQHSGLTADTQY
TRBJ2-1	15	TRBD2	TRBV28	ASSLVRRAGERNEQF
TRBJ2-1	15	TRBD2	TRBV11-2	ASSLGSGTSRSYEQF
TRBJ2-2	13	-	TRBV7-9	ASSKDAGNTGELF
TRBJ1-2	11	-	TRBV19	ASSTPANYGYT
TRBJ2-7	9	-	TRBV10-3	AISAGHEQY
TRBJ1-4	13	-	TRBV27	ASSQYRVLGEKLF
TRBJ2-7	12	-	TRBV11-2	ASSLRTLSYEQY
TRBJ1-4	12	TRBD1	TRBV6-5	ASAGGAGFGKLF
TRBJ2-5	9	-	TRBV24-1	ATSDPVRLY
TRBJ1-1	12	-	TRBV2	ASSEHLMNTEAF
TRBJ2-2	13	-	TRBV11-2	ASSPTQGPGGELF
TRBJ2-7	10	-	TRBV28	ASSVDCYEQY
TRBJ2-7	11	-	TRBV10-3	AISERGPYEQY